This T cell receptor (beta chain) was captured by sequencing in a study of early T cells in non-severe SARS-CoV-2 infection. About the research overall: Unsorted whole blood bulk RNA was sequenced, with unpaired chains. Study-level results: Sequences matched to VDJdb favored anti-spike CD8 responses, while private and CD4 specificities were missed.

Germline assignment: CDR1 LGHDT and CDR2 YNNKEL (reference sequence). V was clipped by 1 base and J by 9 bases, with 4 bases between them. The CDR3 has 11 residues. The TCR library protocol attached unique molecular identifiers to the individual cDNA molecules. TCRdb passed the 5' RACE reads through MiXCR, listing each CDR3 protein once. The sample has around 58,000 distinct CDR3 sequences, about 8% seen once. Concerning this clonotype itself: Its antigen remains unidentified.

Sequenced here: whole blood, sampled at baseline. The sequence was collected from an adult who was a healthcare worker with PCR-confirmed SARS-CoV-2 infection or an uninfected control (not recorded which). The rearrangement uses TRBV3-1 and TRBJ1-5; D remains ambiguous. CDR3 sequence (DNA): TGTGCCAGCAGCCAAGGGGGGCCCCAGCATTTT. Translated: CASSQGGPQHF.